The clone carrying this T cell receptor (beta chain) has more than one count but fewer than ten. In the original analysis: The authors estimated nucleated cell counts from reference gene primer amplification. The table came from immunoSEQ multiplex PCR; TCRdb's copy has only in-frame clones and leaves some out. D and trimming were read from the DNA, whereas the V and J calls and clone size are those reported in that table. Here the sample spans around 45,000 clones, roughly 63% being singletons. The data were taken from a study of blood T cell repertoires in COVID-19. Study-wide context: The origin of the acute and convalescent COVID-19 samples was the United States, Italy and Spain. T cells, B-cell-depleted T cells, or PBMCs supplied cDNA or gDNA.

V lost 1 base and J lost 0, with 7 bases in between. Germline CDR1 and CDR2: SGHVS and FQNEAQ. The CDR3 totals 15 residues. The chain recombines TRBV7-8 with TRBJ1-5, with D maybe TRBD1 (5 bases). The TCR was taken from an elderly man with acute or convalescent COVID-19. Specimen: peripheral blood. The CDR3 protein is CASSLGGDSNQPQHF. CDR3 bases: TGTGCCAGCAGCTTAGGGGGGGATAGCAATCAGCCCCAGCATTTT.